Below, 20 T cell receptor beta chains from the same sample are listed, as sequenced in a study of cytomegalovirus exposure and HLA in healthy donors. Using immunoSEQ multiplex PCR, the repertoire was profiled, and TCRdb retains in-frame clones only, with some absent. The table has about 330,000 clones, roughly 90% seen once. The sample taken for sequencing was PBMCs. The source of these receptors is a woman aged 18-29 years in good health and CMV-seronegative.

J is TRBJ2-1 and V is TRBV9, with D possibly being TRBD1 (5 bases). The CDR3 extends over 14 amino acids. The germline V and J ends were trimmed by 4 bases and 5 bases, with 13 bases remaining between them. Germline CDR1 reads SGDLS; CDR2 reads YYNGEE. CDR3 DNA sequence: TGTGCCAGCAGCCCCCAGACAGCCCACAATGAGCAGTTCTTC. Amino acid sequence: CASSPQTAHNEQFF. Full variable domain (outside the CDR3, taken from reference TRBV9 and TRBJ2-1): DSGVTQTPKHLITATGQRVTLRCSPRSGDLSVYWYQQSLDQGLQFLIQYYNGEERAKGNILERFSAQQFPDLHSELNLSSLELGDSALYFCASSPQTAHNEQFFGPGTRLTVL.

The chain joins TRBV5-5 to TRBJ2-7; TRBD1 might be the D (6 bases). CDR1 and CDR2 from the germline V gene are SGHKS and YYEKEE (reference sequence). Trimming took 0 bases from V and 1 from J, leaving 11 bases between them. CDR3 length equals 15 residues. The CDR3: CASSLVPGESYEQYF. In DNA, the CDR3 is TGTGCCAGCAGCTTGGTACCAGGGGAATCCTACGAGCAGTACTTC.

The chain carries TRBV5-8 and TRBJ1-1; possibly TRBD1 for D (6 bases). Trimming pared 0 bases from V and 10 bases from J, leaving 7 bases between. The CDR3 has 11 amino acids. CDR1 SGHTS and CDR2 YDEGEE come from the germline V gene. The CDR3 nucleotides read TGTGCCAGCAGCTTGGTAGGGGGAGCTTTCTTT. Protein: CASSLVGGAFF.

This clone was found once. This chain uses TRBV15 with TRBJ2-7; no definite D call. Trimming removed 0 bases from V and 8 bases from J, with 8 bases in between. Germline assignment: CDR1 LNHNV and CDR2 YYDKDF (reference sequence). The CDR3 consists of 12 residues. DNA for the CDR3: TGTGCCACCAGCAGAGATAACTCGAAGCAGTACTTC. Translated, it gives CATSRDNSKQYF.

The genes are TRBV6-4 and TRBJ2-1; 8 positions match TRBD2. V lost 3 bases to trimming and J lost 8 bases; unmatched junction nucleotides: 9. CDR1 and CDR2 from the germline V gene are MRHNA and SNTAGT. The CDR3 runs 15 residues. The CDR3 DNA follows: TGTGCCAGCAGTGAAACTAGCGGAGGTCGCGATGAGCAGTTCTTC. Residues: CASSETSGGRDEQFF.

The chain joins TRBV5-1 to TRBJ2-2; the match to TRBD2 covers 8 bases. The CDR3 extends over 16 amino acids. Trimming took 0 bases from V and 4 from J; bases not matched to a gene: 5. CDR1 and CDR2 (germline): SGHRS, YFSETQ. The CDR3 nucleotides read TGCGCCAGCAGCTTGGTTACTAGCGGAGCCACCGGGGAGCTGTTTTTT. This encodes CASSLVTSGATGELFF. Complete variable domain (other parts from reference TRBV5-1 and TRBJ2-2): KAGVTQTPRYLIKTRGQQVTLSCSPISGHRSVSWYQQTPGQGLQFLFEYFSETQRNKGNFPGRFSGRQFSNSRSEMNVSTLELGDSALYLCASSLVTSGATGELFFGEGSRLTVL.

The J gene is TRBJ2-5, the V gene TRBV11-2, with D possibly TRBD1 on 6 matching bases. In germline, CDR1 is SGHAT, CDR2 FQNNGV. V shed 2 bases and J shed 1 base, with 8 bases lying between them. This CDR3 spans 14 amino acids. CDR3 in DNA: TGTGCCAGCAGCTTAAGGGGGATCCAAGAGACCCAGTACTTC. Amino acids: CASSLRGIQETQYF. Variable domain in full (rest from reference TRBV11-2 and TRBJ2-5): EAGVAQSPRYKIIEKRQSVAFWCNPISGHATLYWYQQILGQGPKLLIQFQNNGVVDDSQLPKDRFSAERLKGVDSTLKIQPAKLEDSAVYLCASSLRGIQETQYFGPGTRLLVL.

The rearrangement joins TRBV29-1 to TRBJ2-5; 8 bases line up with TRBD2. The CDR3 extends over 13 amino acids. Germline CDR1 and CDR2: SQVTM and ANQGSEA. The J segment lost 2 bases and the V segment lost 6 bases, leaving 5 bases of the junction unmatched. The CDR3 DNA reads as TGCAGCGTCTCCGGGGGGGCTCAAGAGACCCAGTACTTC. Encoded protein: CSVSGGAQETQYF.

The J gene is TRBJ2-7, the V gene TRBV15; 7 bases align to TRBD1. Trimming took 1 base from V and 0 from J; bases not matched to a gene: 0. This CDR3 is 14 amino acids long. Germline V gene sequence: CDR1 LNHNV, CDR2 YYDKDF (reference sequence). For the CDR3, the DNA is TGTGCCACCAGCAGAGGGGACAGCTCCTACGAGCAGTACTTC. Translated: CATSRGDSSYEQYF.

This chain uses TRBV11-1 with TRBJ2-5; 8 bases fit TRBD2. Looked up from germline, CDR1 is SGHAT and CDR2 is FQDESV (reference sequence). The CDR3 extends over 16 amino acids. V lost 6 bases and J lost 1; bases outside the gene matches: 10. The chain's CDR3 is CASSPPSGSLQETQYF. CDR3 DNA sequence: TGTGCCAGCAGTCCGCCCAGCGGGAGTCTCCAAGAGACCCAGTACTTC.

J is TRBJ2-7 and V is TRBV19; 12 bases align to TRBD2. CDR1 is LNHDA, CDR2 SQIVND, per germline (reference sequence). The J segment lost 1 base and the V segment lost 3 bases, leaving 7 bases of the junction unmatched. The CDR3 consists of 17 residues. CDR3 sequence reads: CASSIFSGLAGSYEQYF. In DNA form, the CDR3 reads TGTGCCAGTAGTATCTTTTCCGGACTAGCGGGGTCCTACGAGCAGTACTTC.

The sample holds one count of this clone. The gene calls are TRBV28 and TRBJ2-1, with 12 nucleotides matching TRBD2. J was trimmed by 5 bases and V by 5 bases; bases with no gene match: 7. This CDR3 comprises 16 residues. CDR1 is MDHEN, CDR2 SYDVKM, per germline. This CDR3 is CASSPLRLAGDNEQFF. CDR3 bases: TGTGCCAGCAGTCCGCTACGACTAGCGGGGGACAATGAGCAGTTCTTC.

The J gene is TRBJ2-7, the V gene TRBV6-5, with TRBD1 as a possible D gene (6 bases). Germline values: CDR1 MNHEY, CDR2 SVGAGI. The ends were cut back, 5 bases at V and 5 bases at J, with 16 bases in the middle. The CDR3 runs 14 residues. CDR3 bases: TGTGCCAGCAGTGATACTCTAAGGACAGACGAGCAGTACTTC. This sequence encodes CASSDTLRTDEQYF.

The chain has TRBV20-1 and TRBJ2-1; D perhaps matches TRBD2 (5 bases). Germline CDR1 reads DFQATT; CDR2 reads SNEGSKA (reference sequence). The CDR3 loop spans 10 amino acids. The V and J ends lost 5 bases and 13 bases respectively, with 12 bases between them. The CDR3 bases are TGCAGTGCTTCGACTAACCGCCAGTTCTTC. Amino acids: CSASTNRQFF.

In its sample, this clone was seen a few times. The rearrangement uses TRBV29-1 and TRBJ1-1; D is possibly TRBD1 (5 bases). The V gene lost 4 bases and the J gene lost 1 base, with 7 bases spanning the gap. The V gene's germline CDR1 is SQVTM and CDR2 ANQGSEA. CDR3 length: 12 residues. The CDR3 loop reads CSVVTENTEAFF. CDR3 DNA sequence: TGCAGCGTTGTGACAGAGAACACTGAAGCTTTCTTT.

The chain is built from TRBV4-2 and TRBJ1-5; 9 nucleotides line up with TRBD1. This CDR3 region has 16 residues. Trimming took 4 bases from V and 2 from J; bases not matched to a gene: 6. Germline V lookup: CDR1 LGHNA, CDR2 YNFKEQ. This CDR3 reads CASSLEGQGRNQPQHF. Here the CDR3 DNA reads TGTGCCAGCAGCCTTGAGGGACAGGGACGCAATCAGCCCCAGCATTTT.

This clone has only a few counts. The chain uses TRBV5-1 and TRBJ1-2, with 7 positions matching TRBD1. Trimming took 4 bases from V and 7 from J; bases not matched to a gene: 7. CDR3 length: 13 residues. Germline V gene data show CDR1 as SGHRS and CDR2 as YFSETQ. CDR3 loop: CASSPRDSGGYTF. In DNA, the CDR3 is TGCGCCAGCAGCCCCCGGGACAGTGGTGGCTACACCTTC.

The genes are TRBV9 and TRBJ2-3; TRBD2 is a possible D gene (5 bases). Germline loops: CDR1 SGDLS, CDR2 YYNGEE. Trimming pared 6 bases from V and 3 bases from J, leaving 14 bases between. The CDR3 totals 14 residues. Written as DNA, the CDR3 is TGTGCCAGCACCCCAGGCTCGGGAACAGATACGCAGTATTTT. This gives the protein CASTPGSGTDTQYF.

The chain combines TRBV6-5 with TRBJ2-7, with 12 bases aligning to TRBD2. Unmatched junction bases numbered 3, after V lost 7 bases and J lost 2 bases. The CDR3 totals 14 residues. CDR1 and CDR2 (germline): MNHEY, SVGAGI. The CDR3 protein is CASTRLAGAYEQYF. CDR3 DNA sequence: TGTGCCAGCACCAGACTAGCGGGAGCCTACGAGCAGTACTTC.

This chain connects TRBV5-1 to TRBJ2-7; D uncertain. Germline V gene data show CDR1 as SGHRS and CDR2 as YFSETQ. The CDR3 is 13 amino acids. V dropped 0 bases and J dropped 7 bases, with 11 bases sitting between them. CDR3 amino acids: CASSLAHFEEQYF. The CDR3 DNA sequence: TGCGCCAGCAGCTTGGCCCACTTTGAGGAGCAGTACTTC.